This TCR beta chain emerged from a study of cytotoxic CD8 clonotypes in ibrutinib-treated CLL. As regards this clone: No antigen is known for it.

Trimming removed 5 bases at V and 8 bases at J, with 18 bases between. CDR1 is LNHNV, CDR2 YYDKDF, per germline (reference sequence). The length of the CDR3 is 15 residues. Produced via immunoSEQ multiplex PCR; TCRdb's table is partial and in-frame only. Of approximately 330,000 clones in the sample, about 80% were seen once. Study results and caveats: Rare overall, public clonotypes shrank or held steady under therapy.

The V call is TRBV15, the J call TRBJ2-2, with no clear D. Sequenced here: PBMCs, sampled before ibrutinib treatment. The sequence derives from a human donor with chronic lymphocytic leukemia. For the CDR3, the DNA is TGTGCCACCAGCCCTCGTGTCGGGTCCCTGGGGGAGCTGTTTTTT. This translates into CATSPRVGSLGELFF.